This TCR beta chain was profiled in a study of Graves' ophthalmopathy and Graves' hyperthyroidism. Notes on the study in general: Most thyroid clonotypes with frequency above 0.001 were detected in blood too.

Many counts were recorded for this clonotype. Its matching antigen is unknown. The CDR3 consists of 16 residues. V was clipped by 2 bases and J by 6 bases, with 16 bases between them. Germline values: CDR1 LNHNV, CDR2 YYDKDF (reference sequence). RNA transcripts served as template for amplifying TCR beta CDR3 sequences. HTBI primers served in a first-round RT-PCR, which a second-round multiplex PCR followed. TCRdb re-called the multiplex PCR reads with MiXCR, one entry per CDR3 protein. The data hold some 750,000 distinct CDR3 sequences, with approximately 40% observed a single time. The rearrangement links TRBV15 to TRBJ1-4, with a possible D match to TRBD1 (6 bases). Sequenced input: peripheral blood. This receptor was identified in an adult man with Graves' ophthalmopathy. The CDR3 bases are TGTGCCACCAGCAGATTGGGAACAGGGTATTATGAAAAACTGTTTTTT. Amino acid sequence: CATSRLGTGYYEKLFF.